The clone carrying this T cell receptor beta chain was recorded a few times. Its target is not known. Each donor was a healthy Caucasian. The V end lost 7 bases, the J end lost 6 bases, and 14 bases lay between the germline ends. This CDR3 spans 13 amino acids. The data were obtained in a study of identical twins. Study-level findings and limits: Insertions ran lower in abundant cord blood beta clonotypes, though not in memory repertoires.

Each CDR3 protein gets one entry after TCRdb re-called the 5' RACE reads with MiXCR. The sample has 1.5 million to 2 million distinct CDR3 sequences, less than 35% seen once. This receptor was taken from a newborn girl in good health. Input material: cord blood. V usage is TRBV12-3 or TRBV12-4 and J usage is TRBJ2-3; D gene uncertain. The CDR3 bases are TGTGCCAGCACCAGACCCGGGCGGGATACGCAGTATTTT. As protein: CASTRPGRDTQYF.